Listed below are T cell receptor beta chains from one sample, sequenced in a study of technical replicates of blood from four donors. The method was immunoSEQ multiplex PCR; TCRdb's version includes in-frame clones alone and lacks a portion of them. The table shows 50,000 to 55,000 clones, with about 86% occurring only once. Sequencing used PBMCs. All receptors come from a human donor in good health. Some clones in this sample may be carry-over from other donors' samples. CDR3s include the opening cysteine and the closing phenylalanine or tryptophan. A D gene is named only where the DNA matches it firmly. For some rows the clone size is stated as once, few or many, or as a class when expanded; others skip it.

TRBJ2-7 | - | TRBV14 | TRBD1 | CASSRRDRDYEQYF | TGTGCCAGCAGCCGGCGGGACAGGGACTACGAGCAGTACTTC
TRBJ1-1 | - | TRBV11-2 | - | CASSLSNRGTEAFF | TGTGCCAGCAGCTTATCCAACCGGGGGACTGAAGCTTTCTTT
TRBJ2-7 | - | TRBV18 | - | CASSGGGYEQYF | TGTGCCAGCTCTGGTGGCGGCTACGAGCAGTACTTC
TRBJ1-1 | - | TRBV19 | TRBD1 | CATSLDRGLIFTNTEAFF | TGTGCCACCTCCTTGGACAGGGGATTAATCTTTACGAACACTGAAGCTTTCTTT
TRBJ2-3 | - | TRBV5-6 | TRBD2 | CASSSLADGDTQYF | TGTGCCAGCAGCTCACTAGCGGACGGAGATACGCAGTATTTT
TRBJ1-6 | - | TRBV6-6 | TRBD1 | CASSYSGQSNSPLHF | TGTGCCAGCAGTTACTCGGGACAGAGTAATTCACCCCTCCACTTT
TRBJ1-2 | - | TRBV10-3 | TRBD1 | CAISEQGANNYGHTF | TGTGCCATCAGTGAACAGGGGGCGAACAACTATGGCCACACCTTC
TRBJ1-2 | few | TRBV19 | - | CASSRDTYGYTF | TGTGCCAGTAGCCGGGATACGTATGGCTACACCTTC
TRBJ2-3 | - | TRBV7-9 | - | CASSPSADITQYF | TGTGCCAGCAGCCCCAGCGCTGATATTACGCAGTATTTT
TRBJ2-1 | - | TRBV7-2 | TRBD2 | CASSSGLGGHNEQFF | TGTGCCAGCAGCTCTGGACTAGGAGGTCACAATGAGCAGTTCTTC
TRBJ1-2 | - | TRBV11-2 | - | CASSLGTGLTYGYTF | TGTGCCAGCAGCTTAGGAACAGGATTGACCTATGGCTACACCTTC
TRBJ2-1 | - | TRBV4-3 | - | CASSQDLGGPFYNEQFF | TGCGCCAGCAGCCAAGATCTAGGGGGACCCTTCTACAATGAGCAGTTCTTC
TRBJ1-1 | - | TRBV5-4 | TRBD1 | CASSRTGLNTEAFF | TGTGCCAGCAGCCGGACAGGGCTTAACACTGAAGCTTTCTTT
TRBJ2-4 | - | TRBV6-5 | - | CASSLLPQGGNIQYF | TGTGCCAGCAGTCTACTCCCCCAGGGGGGAAACATTCAGTACTTC
TRBJ2-3 | - | TRBV6-5 | - | CASSYQAGSTDTQYF | TGTGCCAGCAGTTACCAAGCAGGCAGCACAGATACGCAGTATTTT
TRBJ2-4 | - | TRBV15 | - | CATSTLPGRGAKNIQYF | TGTGCCACCAGCACGCTCCCAGGACGGGGAGCCAAAAACATTCAGTACTTC
TRBJ2-3 | - | TRBV7-9 | - | CASTRTVDTQYF | TGTGCCAGCACCAGGACAGTAGATACGCAGTATTTT
TRBJ2-1 | - | TRBV10-3 | TRBD2 | CAISEGLERRNEQFF | TGTGCCATCAGTGAGGGACTAGAAAGGCGTAATGAGCAGTTCTTC
TRBJ1-6 | few | TRBV6-5 | - | CASRPGLLGDSPLHF | TGTGCCAGCAGACCGGGACTCCTCGGGGATTCACCCCTCCACTTT
TRBJ2-1 | - | TRBV11-3 | - | CASSLSWSGNEQFF | TGTGCCAGCAGCTTAAGCTGGTCGGGCAATGAGCAGTTCTTC